The sequence of this T cell receptor beta chain was determined in a study of blood T cell repertoires in COVID-19. Assay: immunoSEQ multiplex PCR; the TCRdb copy retains only in-frame clones and omits some. The table includes under 300,000 clones, approximately 80% detected once. This receptor was identified in a woman in her 40s with active or convalescent COVID-19. The sequencing sample was made of peripheral blood.

The CDR3 nucleotides read TGTGCCAGCAGTTACCTAGAACAGGGTCGACAGCCCCAGCATTTT. Translating gives CASSYLEQGRQPQHF. This chain uses TRBV6-5 with TRBJ1-5; tentative D call: TRBD1 (6 bases). V gave up 2 bases and J gave up 7 bases, with 15 bases separating them. Germline V CDR1 and CDR2: MNHEY, SVGAGI. The CDR3 has 15 amino acids.